This TCR beta chain appears in the sequencing data of a study of patients and donors after allogeneic stem cell transplantation. MiXCR, run by TCRdb on the RT-PCR reads, gives a single entry per CDR3 protein. The sample has roughly 200,000 distinct CDR3 sequences, roughly two fifths seen once. V lost 0 bases, J lost 4 bases, and 8 bases stayed unmatched. The CDR3 is 17 residues long. Germline V gives CDR1 MDHEN, CDR2 SYDVKM. V gene TRBV28 combines with J gene TRBJ2-1, with TRBD1 identical over 8 bases. Specimen: blood, either unsorted or a sorted T cell fraction (not recorded which). This TCR was sampled from a human donor who was either an allogeneic HSCT recipient or a stem cell or donor lymphocyte infusion donor (not recorded which). It is not recorded whose cells these are; they may come from a transplant donor. As DNA, the CDR3 is TGTGCCAGCAGTTTATGGCAAGGACAGGGCTCATACAATGAGCAGTTCTTC. It translates to CASSLWQGQGSYNEQFF.